This section outlines one T cell receptor (beta chain) sequence together with its context. Clones were read by immunoSEQ multiplex PCR, and TCRdb kept only the in-frame ones, dropping some. The data show about half a million clones, approximately 85% seen once. This sample was included in a study of blood T cell repertoires in COVID-19. The sequencing sample was made of peripheral blood. The sequence derives from a human donor in a cohort sampled during active COVID-19.

CDR3 in DNA: TGTGCCAGCAGCCTCGGGACTAGCGGGAGGGTGTTCACTAGCACAGATACGCAGTATTTT. Protein sequence: CASSLGTSGRVFTSTDTQYF. The chain employs TRBV9 and TRBJ2-3; 16 bases are a match to TRBD2. CDR1 is SGDLS, CDR2 YYNGEE, per germline. The CDR3 is made up of 20 amino acids. Unmatched junction bases numbered 11, after V lost 4 bases and J lost 0 bases.